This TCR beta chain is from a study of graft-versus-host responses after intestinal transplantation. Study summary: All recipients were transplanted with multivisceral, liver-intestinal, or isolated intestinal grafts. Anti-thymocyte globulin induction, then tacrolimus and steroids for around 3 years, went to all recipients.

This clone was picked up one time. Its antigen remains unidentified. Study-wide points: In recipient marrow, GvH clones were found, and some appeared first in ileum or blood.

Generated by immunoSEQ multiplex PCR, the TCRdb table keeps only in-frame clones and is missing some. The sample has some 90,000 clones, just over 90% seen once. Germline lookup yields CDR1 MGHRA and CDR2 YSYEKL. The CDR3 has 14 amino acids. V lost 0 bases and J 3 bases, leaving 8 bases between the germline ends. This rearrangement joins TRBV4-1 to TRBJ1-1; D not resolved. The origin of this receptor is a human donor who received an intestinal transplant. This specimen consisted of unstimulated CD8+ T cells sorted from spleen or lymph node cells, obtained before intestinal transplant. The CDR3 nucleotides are TGCGCCAGCAGCCAAGAAATCGGGGACACTGAAGCTTTCTTT. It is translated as CASSQEIGDTEAFF.